This note documents a single T cell receptor beta chain sequence. Per the germline V gene, CDR1 is LNHDA and CDR2 is SQIVND (reference sequence). The CDR3 has 12 amino acids. V lost 2 bases, J lost 8 bases, and 7 bases lay in between. In the study's own analysis: Scientists estimated how many nucleated cells there were by amplifying reference gene primers. The method was immunoSEQ multiplex PCR; TCRdb's version includes in-frame clones alone and lacks a portion of them. V, J and clone size derive from that table, while D and trimming were established from the DNA sequence. The table shows 190,000 or so clones, with around four fifths occurring only once. This sample was taken from a study of blood T cell repertoires in COVID-19.

The sequence derives from a human donor with acute or convalescent COVID-19. The donor label of this sample is uncertain. Sequenced material: peripheral blood. The rearrangement links TRBV19 to TRBJ2-1; no clear D. The CDR3 region is CASSISVDEQFF. The CDR3 DNA sequence: TGTGCCAGTAGTATATCGGTCGATGAGCAGTTCTTC.